This T cell receptor (beta chain) was captured by sequencing in a study of T cells in Graves' hyperthyroidism and ophthalmopathy. Notes on the study in general: Appearing also in blood were most of the thyroid clonotypes expanded above 0.001.

Trimming pared 0 bases from V and 4 bases from J, leaving 12 bases between. The germline CDR1 and CDR2 sequences are MGHRA and YSYEKL. The CDR3 runs to 16 residues. Amplified TCR beta CDR3 regions came from RNA transcripts. With the HTBI primer set, the TCR CDR3 went through a first round of RT-PCR. TCRdb recomputed calls from the multiplex PCR reads with MiXCR, one row per CDR3 protein. The data show a few hundred thousand distinct CDR3 sequences, with roughly 13% seen just once and 5.3% held by the top ten. As regards this clonotype: Its antigen is still unknown.

Patients counted as stable if ophthalmopathy did not develop within 18 months. The chain links TRBV4-1 to TRBJ1-4; D call uncertain. The clonotype originates from a woman between 18 and 29 years old with Graves' hyperthyroidism. The specimen was blood. CDR3 protein: CASSQDPLLFNEKLFF. In DNA form, the CDR3 reads TGCGCCAGCAGCCAAGATCCCCTGCTTTTTAATGAAAAACTGTTTTTT.